The entry below gives a single T cell receptor beta chain sequence along with its context. This record comes from a study of blood T cell repertoires in COVID-19. Study details: The samples span acute and convalescent COVID-19 from the United States, Italy and Spain. The analysed material was cDNA or gDNA that came from T cells, B-cell-depleted T cells, or PBMCs.

Germline CDR1 is KGHSY and CDR2 is FQNENV. Trimming cost V 3 bases and J 3 bases; bases outside gene matches: 8. The CDR3 length is 18 residues. Per the study methods: The assay estimated nucleated cells by amplifying reference gene primers. The method was immunoSEQ multiplex PCR; TCRdb's version includes in-frame clones alone and lacks a portion of them. V and J calls plus clone size are reproduced from that table; the DNA served to infer D and trimming. The sample has around 81,000 clones; around 85% are singletons. The receptor was derived from a man in his fifties with acute or convalescent COVID-19. The chain carries TRBV16 and TRBJ2-6; TRBD1 matches 10 bases. Sequencing used peripheral blood. DNA for the CDR3: TGTGCCAGCAGCCACTACTGGACAGGGGGTAGTGGGGCCAACGTCCTGACTTTC. Residues: CASSHYWTGGSGANVLTF.